A single sample is the source of the 30 T cell receptor beta chains below, sequenced in a study of blood T cell repertoires in COVID-19. Clones were read by immunoSEQ multiplex PCR, and TCRdb kept only the in-frame ones, dropping some. The data hold about 15,000 clones, with 87% observed a single time. Specimen: peripheral blood. Receptors originate from a human donor with active COVID-19. The donor label of this sample is uncertain.

This clone has just a few counts. This chain connects TRBV11-2 to TRBJ2-5; D call uncertain. Germline CDR1 and CDR2: SGHAT and FQNNGV. The CDR3 sequence is 13 residues long. V was clipped by 3 bases and J by 3 bases, with 8 bases between them. The DNA for the CDR3 is TGTGCCAGCAGCTTCTTGGCCGAAGAGACCCAGTACTTC. This sequence encodes CASSFLAEETQYF.

The J gene is TRBJ2-1, the V gene TRBV7-2, with TRBD2 matching 9 bases. Germline V gives CDR1 SGHTA, CDR2 FQGNSA. This CDR3 is built from 16 residues. The ends lost 3 bases at V and 0 bases at J; junction bases unmatched: 3. In DNA form, the CDR3 reads TGTGCCAGCAGCTTTAGCGGGAGTAGCTCCTACAATGAGCAGTTCTTC. It codes for CASSFSGSSSYNEQFF. The whole variable domain, remainder taken from reference TRBV7-2 and TRBJ2-1, is GAGVSQSPSNKVTEKGKDVELRCDPISGHTALYWYRQSLGQGLEFLIYFQGNSAPDKSGLPSDRFSAERTGGSVSTLTIQRTQQEDSAVYLCASSFSGSSSYNEQFFGPGTRLTVL.

The chain is built from TRBV5-5 and TRBJ1-2; TRBD1 matches 8 bases. V dropped 7 bases and J dropped 5; count of bases not matched to a gene: 25. The CDR3 length is 19 residues. CDR1 and CDR2 from the germline V gene are SGHKS and YYEKEE (reference sequence). The DNA of the CDR3 is TGTGCCAGCGGCAAATGGGGTGCGATGCCGGGACAGGAGGGTTATGGCTACACCTTC. Its translation is CASGKWGAMPGQEGYGYTF.

This rearrangement joins TRBV4-2 to TRBJ2-7; D unclear. This CDR3 comprises 15 residues. CDR1 is LGHNA, CDR2 YNFKEQ, per germline. Trimming cost V 0 bases and J 2 bases, with 11 bases left between them. CDR3 amino acids: CASSQDYPVAYEQYF. The CDR3 DNA sequence: TGTGCCAGCAGCCAAGATTATCCCGTCGCCTACGAGCAGTACTTC.

The CDR3 nucleotides are TGTGCCAGCAACCAAGGGGGGGCGGCCTACGAGCAGTACTTC. It codes for CASNQGGAAYEQYF. The chain links TRBV6-5 to TRBJ2-7; maybe TRBD2 (7 bases). The germline V gene encodes CDR1 MNHEY and CDR2 SVGAGI. CDR3 size: 14 residues. The V end lost 7 bases, the J end lost 2 bases, and 15 bases lay between the germline ends.

This clone was seen once. This chain uses TRBV7-9 with TRBJ2-5; 7 bases fit TRBD2. The CDR3 consists of 17 residues. The V and J ends lost 5 bases and 0 bases, in that order; junction bases with no gene match: 12. Germline CDR1 is SEHNR and CDR2 is FQNEAQ (reference sequence). The CDR3 DNA is TGTGCCAGCAGCCTCCCTCGGGCTAGCGGACACCAAGAGACCCAGTACTTC. Residues: CASSLPRASGHQETQYF.

CDR3 bases: TGTGCCAGCAGTTTACTTTGGGAGGGGAACTACGAGCAGTACTTC. Amino acids: CASSLLWEGNYEQYF. V and J are TRBV27 and TRBJ2-7, with TRBD2 identical over 7 bases. V lost 2 bases to trimming and J lost 3 bases; unmatched junction nucleotides: 7. The CDR3 is 15 residues long. The germline V gene encodes CDR1 MNHEY and CDR2 SMNVEV (reference sequence).

The chain couples TRBV15 to TRBJ2-5; 7 bases align to TRBD2. After removal of 1 base from V and 4 bases from J, the junction contained 3 bases not matched to a gene. The CDR3 consists of 14 residues. In germline, CDR1 is LNHNV, CDR2 YYDKDF (reference sequence). The CDR3 DNA reads as TGTGCCACCAGCAGAGGAACTAGCGTAGAGACCCAGTACTTC. It codes for CATSRGTSVETQYF.

On this clone itself: Germline and junction disagree at one end, which may indicate a read error. The CDR3 loop is CASAPSYQAQHF. CDR3 sequence (DNA): TGTGCTAGTGCCCCTTCCTATCAGGCCCAGCATTTT. This chain uses TRBV12-5 with TRBJ1-5; D is ambiguous. The CDR3 sequence is 12 residues long. Per germline, CDR1 LGHNT and CDR2 FRNRAP.

This clone was picked up one time. V gene TRBV4-1 combines with J gene TRBJ2-7; 10 bases agree with TRBD2. Trimming took 0 bases from V and 5 from J; bases not matched to a gene: 4. Per the germline V gene, CDR1 is MGHRA and CDR2 is YSYEKL. The CDR3 has 15 residues. Here the CDR3 reads CASSQDLAGEHEQYF. DNA for the CDR3: TGCGCCAGCAGCCAAGATCTAGCGGGGGAACACGAGCAGTACTTC.

This clone came up once. V and J are TRBV27 and TRBJ1-4; D perhaps matches TRBD1 (5 bases). There are 15 residues in the CDR3. V was pared by 4 bases and J by 1 base, with 10 bases between. The germline V gene has CDR1 MNHEY and CDR2 SMNVEV (reference sequence). CDR3: CASSWGTGTNEKLFF. The CDR3 region has the DNA TGTGCCAGCAGTTGGGGCACAGGAACTAATGAAAAACTGTTTTTT. Complete variable domain (other parts from reference TRBV27 and TRBJ1-4): EAQVTQNPRYLITVTGKKLTVTCSQNMNHEYMSWYRQDPGLGLRQIYYSMNVEVTDKGDVPEGYKVSRKEKRNFPLILESPSPNQTSLYFCASSWGTGTNEKLFFGSGTQLSVL.

The chain links TRBV15 to TRBJ2-1, with 7 bases lining up with TRBD2. V lost 4 bases to trimming and J lost 4 bases; unmatched junction nucleotides: 7. Per the germline V gene, CDR1 is LNHNV and CDR2 is YYDKDF (reference sequence). The CDR3 contains 15 residues. Here the CDR3 reads CATSNRTSAYNEQFF. DNA of the CDR3: TGTGCCACCAGCAACCGGACTAGTGCTTACAATGAGCAGTTCTTC.

The chain combines TRBV27 with TRBJ2-7; D is possibly TRBD1 (6 bases). Germline V gene sequence: CDR1 MNHEY, CDR2 SMNVEV (reference sequence). The CDR3 sequence is 15 residues long. V shed 4 bases and J shed 0 bases, with 13 bases lying between them. CDR3 sequence: CASSSLGAASYEQYF. CDR3 coding DNA: TGTGCCAGCAGTTCATTGGGGGCGGCCTCCTACGAGCAGTACTTC.

The chain joins TRBV6-4 to TRBJ2-1; TRBD2 might be the D (6 bases). The V and J ends lost 2 bases and 6 bases respectively, with 14 bases between them. The CDR3 is 15 residues long. Germline-derived CDR1 and CDR2 are MRHNA and SNTAGT. The CDR3 DNA sequence: TGTGCCAGCAGTGACGTTGGCGGGAAAGCCAATGAGCAGTTCTTC. This gives the protein CASSDVGGKANEQFF.

The chain employs TRBV25-1 and TRBJ2-7, with a weak D call TRBD2 (5 bases). Germline CDR1 reads MGHDK; CDR2 reads SYGVNS. This CDR3 comprises 13 residues. V shed 6 bases and J shed 7 bases, with 16 bases lying between them. CDR3 bases: TGTGCCAGCAGCCCCGGGATAACGGGGGAGCAGTACTTC. Translated, it gives CASSPGITGEQYF.

The rearrangement links TRBV7-9 to TRBJ2-3; TRBD1 agrees at 7 bases. V gave up 5 bases and J gave up 0 bases; unmatched junction bases: 17. Germline CDR1 and CDR2: SEHNR and FQNEAQ (reference sequence). The CDR3 sequence is 19 residues long. The CDR3 nucleotides read TGTGCCAGCAGCCCCCCCGGGACAGATGATGTTTCTAGCACAGATACGCAGTATTTT. Translated: CASSPPGTDDVSSTDTQYF.

This chain uses TRBV3-1 (or the pseudogene TRBV3-2) with TRBJ2-1; D unclear. Trimming removed 1 base at V and 4 bases at J, with 20 bases between. This CDR3 contains 18 residues. Per the germline V gene, CDR1 is LGHDT and CDR2 is YNNKEL (reference sequence). The CDR3 is CASSQALEYPTFYNEQFF. The CDR3 DNA reads TGTGCCAGCAGCCAAGCCCTGGAGTACCCAACATTTTACAATGAGCAGTTCTTC.

The V and J genes are TRBV2 and TRBJ2-1; 9 nucleotides line up with TRBD1. The CDR3 covers 16 residues. Germline V gives CDR1 SNHLY, CDR2 FYNNEI. With 7 bases clipped from V and 5 bases from J, the junction kept 12 bases outside the gene matches. CDR3 coding DNA: TGTGCCAGCAAAGGGATGGGACAGGGTAAAGACAATGAGCAGTTCTTC. Protein: CASKGMGQGKDNEQFF.

The V call is TRBV7-9, the J call TRBJ1-2; D gene uncertain. This CDR3 has 13 amino acids. Deletions cut 5 bases from V and 2 bases from J, with 9 bases between. CDR1 SEHNR and CDR2 FQNEAQ come from the germline V gene (reference sequence). The CDR3 DNA is TGTGCCAGCAGCCAACTTCCCAACTATGGCTACACCTTC. This translates into CASSQLPNYGYTF.

The chain carries TRBV6-6 and TRBJ2-7; TRBD1 matches at 12 bases. Germline lookup yields CDR1 MNHNY and CDR2 SVGAGI (reference sequence). Germline trimming cut 7 bases from V and 4 bases from J; bases unmatched to any gene: 2. CDR3 size: 13 residues. The DNA for the CDR3 is TGTGCCAGCAAGGGACAGGGGGCTTACGAGCAGTACTTC. It yields the protein CASKGQGAYEQYF.

V and J are TRBV7-8 and TRBJ1-6; TRBD1 might be the D (6 bases). Per the germline V gene, CDR1 is SGHVS and CDR2 is FQNEAQ. There are 13 residues in the CDR3. The V end lost 6 bases, the J end lost 13 bases, and 16 bases lay between the germline ends. The DNA for the CDR3 is TGTGCCAGCAGTTTGACAGGCCTGGGTCCCCTCCACTTT. Translated: CASSLTGLGPLHF. Supplemented by reference TRBV7-8 and TRBJ1-6, the full variable domain reads GAGVSQSPRYKVAKRGQDVALRCDPISGHVSLFWYQQALGQGPEFLTYFQNEAQLDKSGLPSDRFFAERPEGSVSTLKIQRTQQEDSAVYLCASSLTGLGPLHFGNGTRLTVT.

The chain has TRBV7-8 and TRBJ2-1, with 10 positions matching TRBD2. With 5 bases clipped from V and 0 bases from J, the junction kept 16 bases outside the gene matches. Germline lookup yields CDR1 SGHVS and CDR2 FQNEAQ. The CDR3 consists of 20 residues. CDR3 sequence reads: CASSTRLAGLLIRSYNEQFF. Here the CDR3 DNA reads TGTGCCAGCAGCACCAGACTAGCGGGCCTTTTAATCCGCTCCTACAATGAGCAGTTCTTC.

The gene calls are TRBV2 and TRBJ2-7, with D tentatively TRBD2 (5 bases). The V gene lost 2 bases and the J gene lost 6 bases, with 14 bases spanning the gap. The CDR3 length is 14 residues. Germline CDR1 is SNHLY and CDR2 is FYNNEI. Written as DNA, the CDR3 is TGTGCCAGCAGTGAAAGGGCCATACGGGGCGAGCAGTACTTC. Amino acids: CASSERAIRGEQYF.

The rearrangement joins TRBV21-1 to TRBJ2-3; TRBD1 is the table's D call and was not checked against the DNA. TRBV21-1 is a known pseudogene. CDR3 length equals 15 residues. The DNA of the CDR3 is TGTGCCAGCAGCAAAGGGCAGGGTTTCACAGATACGCAGTATTTT. Residues: CASSKGQGFTDTQYF.

The genes are TRBV11-2 and TRBJ2-7; D is unclear. The germline CDR1 and CDR2 sequences are SGHAT and FQNNGV. Trimming cost V 0 bases and J 0 bases, with 9 bases left between them. There are 15 residues in the CDR3. The CDR3, as DNA: TGTGCCAGCAGCTTAGACTTTAGGAGCTCCTACGAGCAGTACTTC. It specifies CASSLDFRSSYEQYF.

This chain connects TRBV4-1 to TRBJ1-4; TRBD1 might be the D (5 bases). Germline V CDR1 and CDR2: MGHRA, YSYEKL. The CDR3 runs 15 residues. V was pared by 1 base and J by 12 bases, with 18 bases between. The CDR3 sequence: CASSQVGRAGQELFF. CDR3 nucleotides: TGCGCCAGCAGCCAAGTTGGACGGGCAGGGCAAGAACTGTTTTTT.

The CDR3 nucleotides are TGTGCCAGCAGTGAATCCCAGGGGTCAAGAGGGACCCAGTACTTC. Translated: CASSESQGSRGTQYF. The gene calls are TRBV2 and TRBJ2-5; D possibly corresponds to TRBD1 (6 bases). CDR1 SNHLY and CDR2 FYNNEI come from the germline V gene. V lost 2 bases and J 7 bases, leaving 17 bases between the germline ends. The CDR3 has 15 amino acids.

This CDR3 is CSASVSSYEQYF. CDR3 sequence (DNA): TGCAGTGCTAGTGTCTCCTCCTACGAGCAGTACTTC. V is TRBV20-1 and J is TRBJ2-7; D call uncertain. The V end was cut by 3 bases, the J end by 0 bases, with 6 bases between. Germline V gives CDR1 DFQATT, CDR2 SNEGSKA (reference sequence). This CDR3 is 12 amino acids long.

This clone was counted between two and nine times. V is TRBV4-2 and J is TRBJ2-1; 9 bases agree with TRBD2. The J segment lost 6 bases and the V segment lost 0 bases, leaving 6 bases of the junction unmatched. In germline, CDR1 is LGHNA, CDR2 YNFKEQ. CDR3 length: 16 residues. CDR3 loop: CASSQEGGGAPNEQFF. The CDR3 DNA reads as TGTGCCAGCAGCCAAGAAGGCGGGGGGGCCCCCAATGAGCAGTTCTTC.

The chain links TRBV30 to TRBJ1-6; D remains unclear. This CDR3 is built from 15 residues. Germline CDR1 is GTSNPN and CDR2 is SVGIG (reference sequence). Trimming took off 4 bases at V and 12 bases at J, with 22 bases between the two ends. This CDR3 reads CAWKAQRVGRGPLHF. The CDR3 DNA is TGTGCCTGGAAGGCCCAGCGGGTGGGGAGAGGACCCCTCCACTTT.